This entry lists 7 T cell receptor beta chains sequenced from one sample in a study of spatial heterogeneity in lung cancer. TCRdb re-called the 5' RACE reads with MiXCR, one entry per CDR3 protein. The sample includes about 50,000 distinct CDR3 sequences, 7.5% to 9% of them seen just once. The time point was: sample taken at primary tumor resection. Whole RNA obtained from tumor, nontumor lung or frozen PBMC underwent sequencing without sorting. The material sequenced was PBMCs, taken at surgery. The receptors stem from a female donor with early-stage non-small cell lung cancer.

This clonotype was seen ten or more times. DNA for the CDR3: TGTGCCAGCAGCCCGGGGCGGGGGGCCAATGAGCAGTTCTTC. Translated: CASSPGRGANEQFF. The chain has TRBV5-4 and TRBJ2-1; 8 nucleotides line up with TRBD2. The ends lost 4 bases at V and 6 bases at J; junction bases unmatched: 6. Germline CDR1 is SGHNT and CDR2 is YYREEE (reference sequence). The CDR3 contains 14 residues.

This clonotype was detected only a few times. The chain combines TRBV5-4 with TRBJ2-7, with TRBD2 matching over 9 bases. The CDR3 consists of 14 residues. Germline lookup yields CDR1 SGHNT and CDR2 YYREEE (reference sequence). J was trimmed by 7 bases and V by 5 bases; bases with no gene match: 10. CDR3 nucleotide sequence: TGTGCCAGCAGAAGAACTAGCGGGCACGGGGAGCAGTACTTC. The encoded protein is CASRRTSGHGEQYF.

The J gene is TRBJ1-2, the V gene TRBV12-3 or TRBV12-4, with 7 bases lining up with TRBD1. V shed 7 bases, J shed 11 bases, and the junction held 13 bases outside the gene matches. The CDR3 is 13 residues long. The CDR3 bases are TGTGCCAGCACCCTCAAAGCAACAGGGGTATACACCTTC. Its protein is CASTLKATGVYTF.

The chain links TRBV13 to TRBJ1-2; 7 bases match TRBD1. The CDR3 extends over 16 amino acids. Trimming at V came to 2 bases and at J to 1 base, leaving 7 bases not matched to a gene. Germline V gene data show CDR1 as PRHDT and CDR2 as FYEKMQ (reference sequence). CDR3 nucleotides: TGTGCCAGCAGCTTATGGGGACAGACAATTAACTATGGCTACACCTTC. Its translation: CASSLWGQTINYGYTF.

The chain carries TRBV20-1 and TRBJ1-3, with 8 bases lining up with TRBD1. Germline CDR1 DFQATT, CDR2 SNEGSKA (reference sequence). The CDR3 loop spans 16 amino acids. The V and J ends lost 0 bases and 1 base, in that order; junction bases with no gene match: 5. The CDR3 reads CSARDSDRVSGNTIYF. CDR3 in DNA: TGCAGTGCTAGAGATTCGGACAGGGTGTCTGGAAACACCATATATTTT.

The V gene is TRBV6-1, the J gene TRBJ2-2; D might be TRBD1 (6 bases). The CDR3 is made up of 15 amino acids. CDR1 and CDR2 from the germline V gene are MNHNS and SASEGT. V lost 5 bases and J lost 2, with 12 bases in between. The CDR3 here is CASSNTGINTGELFF. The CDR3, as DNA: TGTGCCAGCAGTAACACAGGGATCAACACCGGGGAGCTGTTTTTT.

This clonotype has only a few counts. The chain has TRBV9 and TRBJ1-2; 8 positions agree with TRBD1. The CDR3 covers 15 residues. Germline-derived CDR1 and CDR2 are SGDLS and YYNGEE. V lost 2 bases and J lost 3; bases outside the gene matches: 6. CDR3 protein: CASSVGQATYYGYTF. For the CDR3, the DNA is TGTGCCAGCAGCGTGGGACAGGCGACCTACTATGGCTACACCTTC. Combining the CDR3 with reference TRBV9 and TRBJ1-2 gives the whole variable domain DSGVTQTPKHLITATGQRVTLRCSPRSGDLSVYWYQQSLDQGLQFLIQYYNGEERAKGNILERFSAQQFPDLHSELNLSSLELGDSALYFCASSVGQATYYGYTFGSGTRLTVV.